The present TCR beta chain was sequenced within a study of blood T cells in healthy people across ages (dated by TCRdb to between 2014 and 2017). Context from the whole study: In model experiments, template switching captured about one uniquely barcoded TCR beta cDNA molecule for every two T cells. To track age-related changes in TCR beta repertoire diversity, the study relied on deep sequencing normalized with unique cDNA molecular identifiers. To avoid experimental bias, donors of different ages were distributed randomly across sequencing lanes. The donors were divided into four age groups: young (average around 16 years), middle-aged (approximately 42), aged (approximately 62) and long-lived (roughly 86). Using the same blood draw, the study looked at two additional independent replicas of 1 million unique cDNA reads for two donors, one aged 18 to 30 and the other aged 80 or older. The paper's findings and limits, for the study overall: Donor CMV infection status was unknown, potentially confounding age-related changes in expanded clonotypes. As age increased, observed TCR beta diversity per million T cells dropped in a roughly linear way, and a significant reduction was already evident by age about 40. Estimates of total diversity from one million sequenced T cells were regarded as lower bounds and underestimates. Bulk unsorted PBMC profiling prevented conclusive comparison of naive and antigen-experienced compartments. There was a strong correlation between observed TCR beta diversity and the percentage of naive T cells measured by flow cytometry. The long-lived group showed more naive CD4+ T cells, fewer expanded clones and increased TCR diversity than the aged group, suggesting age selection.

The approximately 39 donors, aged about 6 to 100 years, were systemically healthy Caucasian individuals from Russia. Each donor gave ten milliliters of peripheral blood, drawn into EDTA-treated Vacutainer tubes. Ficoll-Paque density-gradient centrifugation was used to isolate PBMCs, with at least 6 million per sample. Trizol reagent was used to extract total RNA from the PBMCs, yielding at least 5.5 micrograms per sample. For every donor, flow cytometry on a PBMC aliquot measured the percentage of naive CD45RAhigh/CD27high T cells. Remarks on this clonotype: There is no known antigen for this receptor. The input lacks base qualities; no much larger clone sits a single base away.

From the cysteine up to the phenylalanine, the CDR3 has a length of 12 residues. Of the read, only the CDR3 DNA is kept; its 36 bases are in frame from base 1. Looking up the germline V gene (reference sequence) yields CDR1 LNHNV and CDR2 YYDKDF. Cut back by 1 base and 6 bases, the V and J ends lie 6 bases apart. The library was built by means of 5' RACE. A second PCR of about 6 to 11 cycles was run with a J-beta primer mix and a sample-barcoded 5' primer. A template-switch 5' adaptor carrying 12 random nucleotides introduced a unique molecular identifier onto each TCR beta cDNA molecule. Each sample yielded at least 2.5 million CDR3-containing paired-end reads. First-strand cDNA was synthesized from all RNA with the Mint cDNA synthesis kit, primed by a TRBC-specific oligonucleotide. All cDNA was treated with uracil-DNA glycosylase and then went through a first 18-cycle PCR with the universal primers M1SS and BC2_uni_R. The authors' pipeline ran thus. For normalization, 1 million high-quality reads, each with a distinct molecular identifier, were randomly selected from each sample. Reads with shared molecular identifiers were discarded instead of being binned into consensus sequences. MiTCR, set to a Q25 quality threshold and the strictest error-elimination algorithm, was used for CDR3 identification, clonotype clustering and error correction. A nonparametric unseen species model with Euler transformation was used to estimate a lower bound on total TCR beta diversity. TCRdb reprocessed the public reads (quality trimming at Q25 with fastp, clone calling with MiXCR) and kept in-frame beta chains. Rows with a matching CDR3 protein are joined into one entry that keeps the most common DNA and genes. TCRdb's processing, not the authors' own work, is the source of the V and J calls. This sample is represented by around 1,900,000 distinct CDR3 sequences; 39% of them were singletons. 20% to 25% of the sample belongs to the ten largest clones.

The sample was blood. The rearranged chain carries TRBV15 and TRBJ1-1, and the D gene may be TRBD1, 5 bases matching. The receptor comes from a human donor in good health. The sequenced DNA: TGTGCCACCAGCAGAGGGGGGGCTGAAGCTTTCTTT. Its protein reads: CATSRGGAEAFF.